This entry lists 21 T cell receptor beta chains sequenced from one sample in a study of cytomegalovirus exposure and HLA in healthy donors. The PCR ran on 60 Vbeta and 13 Jbeta primers. Clones were read by immunoSEQ multiplex PCR, and TCRdb kept only the in-frame ones, dropping some. This table has 150,000 to 200,000 clones, approximately 85% appearing once. Source material: PBMCs. These receptors were taken from a young woman in good health and CMV-seronegative.

V usage is TRBV21-1 and J usage is TRBJ2-7; TRBD2 is the table's D call, not checked against the DNA. TRBV21-1 constitutes a pseudogene. The CDR3 contains 15 residues. The CDR3 loop is CASSKGWLAGDEQYF. The CDR3 region has the DNA TGTGCCAGCAGCAAAGGGTGGCTAGCGGGGGACGAGCAGTACTTC.

The chain carries TRBV7-9 and TRBJ2-5; TRBD2 aligns across 15 bases. The CDR3 is made up of 16 amino acids. The junction had 5 bases not matched to a gene; V was cut back by 5 bases and J by 4 bases. Looked up from germline, CDR1 is SEHNR and CDR2 is FQNEAQ (reference sequence). The CDR3 DNA follows: TGTGCCAGCAGCAAGGGACTAGCGGGGGGAGGAGAGACCCAGTACTTC. Its protein product is CASSKGLAGGGETQYF.

This clone was counted a few times. One end of the junction varies from germline; a read error may be responsible. The chain employs TRBV7-9 and TRBJ1-3; no clear D gene. This CDR3 has 14 residues. Germline CDR1 and CDR2: SEHNR and FQNEAQ (reference sequence). Written as DNA, the CDR3 is TGTTCCAGCAGCTTAGCCGGGACTGGAAACACCATATATTTT. It codes for CSSSLAGTGNTIYF.

This clone appeared a single time. This chain connects TRBV6-6 to TRBJ1-1, with D perhaps matching TRBD1 (6 bases). The CDR3 length is 15 residues. Germline V gene sequence: CDR1 MNHNY, CDR2 SVGAGI (reference sequence). V lost 2 bases and J lost 0, with 10 bases in between. The CDR3 DNA reads as TGTGCCAGCAGTTACCAAGGACAGATGAACACTGAAGCTTTCTTT. As protein: CASSYQGQMNTEAFF.

The J gene is TRBJ1-1, the V gene TRBV9; D gene ambiguous. Germline V lookup: CDR1 SGDLS, CDR2 YYNGEE. The CDR3 extends over 14 amino acids. Trimming stripped 0 bases from V and 11 bases from J, with 17 bases between. The CDR3 is CASSVVPEHPGAFF. In DNA form, the CDR3 reads TGTGCCAGCAGCGTAGTTCCAGAACATCCTGGCGCTTTCTTT.

The rearrangement joins TRBV6-6 to TRBJ1-1; 7 positions match TRBD1. From germline, CDR1 is MNHNY and CDR2 SVGAGI (reference sequence). The CDR3 sequence is 14 residues long. The trim removed 6 bases at V and 0 bases at J, leaving 4 bases unmatched. For the CDR3, the DNA is TGTGCCAGCAGAGGACAGGCCATGAACACTGAAGCTTTCTTT. Its translation: CASRGQAMNTEAFF.

This sequence joins TRBV11-2 and TRBJ2-5, with 9 nucleotides matching TRBD1. V gave up 5 bases and J gave up 7 bases; unmatched junction bases: 14. The germline gives CDR1 SGHAT, CDR2 FQNNGV. This CDR3 contains 16 residues. CDR3 sequence: CASSRGWTGVLGTQYF. CDR3 sequence (DNA): TGTGCCAGCAGCCGGGGGTGGACAGGGGTATTGGGGACCCAGTACTTC.

The CDR3: CASSPGQEIDEQYF. CDR3 coding DNA: TGTGCCAGCAGTCCGGGACAGGAGATCGACGAGCAGTACTTC. The chain employs TRBV27 and TRBJ2-7, with TRBD1 matching over 8 bases. Germline assignment: CDR1 MNHEY and CDR2 SMNVEV (reference sequence). This CDR3 comprises 14 residues. Germline trimming cut 5 bases from V and 5 bases from J; bases unmatched to any gene: 8.

This clone was seen more than once but under ten times. The genes are TRBV7-6 and TRBJ1-2; D might be TRBD1 (6 bases). The CDR3 sequence is 14 residues long. V lost 5 bases and J lost 4, with 14 bases in between. Germline CDR1 is SGHVS and CDR2 is FNYEAQ. CDR3 amino acids: CASSKRQVRYGYTF. CDR3 DNA: TGTGCCAGCAGCAAGCGACAGGTCCGCTATGGCTACACCTTC.

The rearrangement uses TRBV29-1 and TRBJ2-7; maybe TRBD1 (7 bases). V lost 2 bases to trimming and J lost 3 bases, with 8 bases between them. The CDR3 totals 12 residues. Looked up from germline, CDR1 is SQVTM and CDR2 is ANQGSEA. CDR3: CSVEQGGYEQYF. The CDR3 bases are TGCAGCGTTGAACAGGGGGGCTACGAGCAGTACTTC.

This clone was picked up one time. The rearrangement uses TRBV4-2 and TRBJ1-1; 10 bases align to TRBD1. Germline loops: CDR1 LGHNA, CDR2 YNFKEQ. The V gene end was trimmed by 3 bases and the J gene end by 4 bases; junction bases not matched to a gene: 8. This CDR3 region has 16 residues. The CDR3 is CASSQGQGTYGTEAFF. DNA for the CDR3: TGTGCCAGCAGCCAGGGACAGGGGACCTACGGCACTGAAGCTTTCTTT.

The CDR3 sequence is CASSFRGTGVGGTEAFF. The CDR3 DNA is TGTGCCAGTTCCTTCCGCGGTACGGGGGTGGGAGGAACTGAAGCTTTCTTT. The chain recombines TRBV2 with TRBJ1-1; a possible D gene is TRBD1 (5 bases). The CDR3 extends over 17 amino acids. Trimming removed 9 bases at V and 5 bases at J, with 28 bases between. Germline CDR1 SNHLY, CDR2 FYNNEI.

This clone was seen just once. The gene calls are TRBV5-1 and TRBJ2-7; 9 positions match TRBD1. The germline CDR1 and CDR2 sequences are SGHRS and YFSETQ. The ends lost 2 bases at V and 3 bases at J; junction bases unmatched: 3. This CDR3 contains 14 residues. The CDR3 DNA reads TGCGCCAGCAGCTTAAAGGGACAGGGCTACGAGCAGTACTTC. Translation gives CASSLKGQGYEQYF.

This chain joins TRBV6-5 and TRBJ1-6; 9 bases fit TRBD1. The germline CDR1 and CDR2 sequences are MNHEY and SVGAGI. The CDR3 extends over 16 amino acids. V dropped 0 bases and J dropped 6; count of bases not matched to a gene: 3. CDR3 in amino acids: CASSYSGTGLNSPLHF. The CDR3 DNA reads TGTGCCAGCAGTTACTCGGGGACAGGGCTTAATTCACCCCTCCACTTT.

The chain couples TRBV28 to TRBJ1-4; the match to TRBD1 covers 8 bases. CDR3 length: 15 residues. From germline, CDR1 is MDHEN and CDR2 SYDVKM. V lost 4 bases to trimming and J lost 1 base; unmatched junction nucleotides: 2. CDR3 residues: CASSSTGVTNEKLFF. In DNA form, the CDR3 reads TGTGCCAGCAGTTCGACAGGGGTAACTAATGAAAAACTGTTTTTT. Filled out from reference TRBV28 and TRBJ1-4, the complete variable domain reads DVKVTQSSRYLVKRTGEKVFLECVQDMDHENMFWYRQDPGLGLRLIYFSYDVKMKEKGDIPEGYSVSREKKERFSLILESASTNQTSMYLCASSSTGVTNEKLFFGSGTQLSVL.

The chain employs TRBV9 and TRBJ1-4; TRBD1 matches at 9 bases. The V gene's germline CDR1 is SGDLS and CDR2 YYNGEE. The CDR3 has 16 residues. V was pared by 5 bases and J by 3 bases, with 8 bases of the junction left unmatched. The CDR3 DNA sequence: TGTGCCAGCAGTAACAGGGGGCGCGGAGCTAATGAAAAACTGTTTTTT. Translated: CASSNRGRGANEKLFF. Combining the CDR3 with reference TRBV9 and TRBJ1-4 gives the whole variable domain DSGVTQTPKHLITATGQRVTLRCSPRSGDLSVYWYQQSLDQGLQFLIQYYNGEERAKGNILERFSAQQFPDLHSELNLSSLELGDSALYFCASSNRGRGANEKLFFGSGTQLSVL.

This sequence joins TRBV20-1 and TRBJ1-4, with D possibly being TRBD1 (5 bases). V lost 3 bases to trimming and J lost 13 bases, with 12 bases between them. The CDR3 length is 11 residues. Germline CDR1 DFQATT, CDR2 SNEGSKA (reference sequence). The CDR3 loop reads CSASFPGALFF. Written as DNA, the CDR3 is TGCAGTGCTAGTTTCCCTGGGGCACTGTTTTTT.

This sequence joins TRBV7-2 and TRBJ2-7, with D tentatively TRBD2 (6 bases). CDR1 is SGHTA, CDR2 FQGNSA, per germline. V dropped 0 bases and J dropped 1 base, with 10 bases sitting between them. The CDR3 length is 15 residues. In DNA form, the CDR3 reads TGTGCCAGCAGCTTAGCGCACGGGAGTTCCTACGAGCAGTACTTC. As protein: CASSLAHGSSYEQYF. Based on the CDR3 plus reference TRBV7-2 and TRBJ2-7, the full variable domain is GAGVSQSPSNKVTEKGKDVELRCDPISGHTALYWYRQSLGQGLEFLIYFQGNSAPDKSGLPSDRFSAERTGGSVSTLTIQRTQQEDSAVYLCASSLAHGSSYEQYFGPGTRLTVT.

Details on this clone: One junction end does not reproduce the germline sequence, and a read error may be involved. The rearrangement joins TRBV5-8 to TRBJ2-1; maybe TRBD1 (6 bases). Germline V gene lookup returns CDR1 SGHTS and CDR2 YDEGEE. The CDR3 is made up of 14 amino acids. CDR3 DNA: TGTGCCAGTAGCTCCGGGACACCTTACAATGAGCAGTTCTTC. Amino acids: CASSSGTPYNEQFF.

This rearrangement joins TRBV11-3 to TRBJ2-1; weak D call: TRBD1 (6 bases). CDR1 is SGHNT and CDR2 is YENEEA in the germline V gene. There are 12 residues in the CDR3. The germline V and J ends were trimmed by 5 bases and 6 bases, with 8 bases remaining between them. The CDR3 sequence is CASSPDSNEQFF. The CDR3 DNA follows: TGTGCCAGCAGCCCGGACAGCAATGAGCAGTTCTTC.

This rearrangement joins TRBV7-8 to TRBJ2-7, with 7 bases that match TRBD2. Looked up from germline, CDR1 is SGHVS and CDR2 is FQNEAQ. The junction had 12 bases not matched to a gene; V was cut back by 4 bases and J by 6 bases. The CDR3 has 15 residues. In DNA, the CDR3 is TGTGCCAGCAGCTCCCCCGTTCTAGCGGCTTCCGAGCAGTACTTC. Its protein product is CASSSPVLAASEQYF.